These 3 T cell receptor beta chains were all obtained from the same sample, sequenced in a study of persistence of HIV-infected CD4 T cells. The libraries were made with immunoSEQ version 4 in survey mode. Measured with immunoSEQ multiplex PCR; TCRdb has only the in-frame clones, and not every one. The sample lists 40,000 or so clones, roughly nine tenths seen once, with over 1% in the top ten. Cells were stimulated nonspecifically with anti-CD3/anti-CD28 magnetic beads. CD4+ T cells upregulating both CD40 ligand and CD69 were sorted as responding cells. The antigens these receptors bind are not known. The sample in question was CD4+ T cells sorted from PBMCs after approximately 19-hour stimulation, obtained from a patient who received antiretroviral therapy. All receptors derive from an adult man with HIV who was CMV-seropositive.

This clone has just one count. This chain links TRBV11-1 with TRBJ2-7; D perhaps matches TRBD2 (7 bases). V was trimmed by 2 bases and J by 5 bases, leaving 16 bases between them. This CDR3 spans 15 amino acids. CDR1 and CDR2 from the germline V gene are SGHAT and FQDESV (reference sequence). The CDR3 here is CASSLYPGAGDEQYF. As DNA, the CDR3 is TGTGCCAGCAGCTTATACCCAGGGGCGGGAGACGAGCAGTACTTC.

The V call is TRBV9, the J call TRBJ1-3; D ambiguous. This CDR3 spans 15 amino acids. The germline V gene has CDR1 SGDLS and CDR2 YYNGEE. Trimming left V 3 bases short and J 0 bases short, with 10 bases between. As DNA, the CDR3 is TGTGCCAGCAGCGCTGGGTCGCCCTCTGGAAACACCATATATTTT. Amino acids: CASSAGSPSGNTIYF.

This chain connects TRBV5-1 to TRBJ1-1; D is uncertain. Trimming took 0 bases from V and 7 from J, leaving 4 bases between them. The CDR3 extends over 11 amino acids. The V gene's germline CDR1 is SGHRS and CDR2 YFSETQ. DNA of the CDR3: TGCGCCAGCAGCTTGGAAGGTGAAGCTTTCTTT. As protein: CASSLEGEAFF.